The following is a T cell receptor beta chain sequence with its context. The antigen it recognizes is unknown. Base qualities were left out, and no much larger clone turns up one base away. Reading the label with the study, this specimen's time point is: baseline before first vaccination. Vaccinee samples were obtained from the UK trials COV001 and COV002, which included a single-blind randomized controlled phase 2/3 trial of AZD1222 (ChAdOx1 nCoV-19) in healthy adults. For TCRbeta chain sequencing, PBMC samples were collected from trial participants at day 0 and at day 28 after the second dose. The CDR3 regions of human TCRbeta chains were analyzed by immunosequencing. The published analysis was carried out like this. TCRs in the repertoires were compared against a reference library of SARS-CoV-2-specific TCRs that had been generated with the MIRA antigen-specificity platform. Breadth was defined as the fraction of unique TCRs that were SARS-CoV-2-associated, and depth was defined as the fraction of total T cells that were SARS-CoV-2-associated. Each spike-specific TCR was assigned to its reactive spike region and to a CD4 or CD8 class using the MIRA data. Log10-transformed breadth and depth values were compared by one-way ANOVA with Sidak's multiple comparisons tests. Sourced from immuneACCESS, this table was stored by TCRdb with only in-frame sequences that have V and J called. A share of the clones is absent; for the studies checked, an unresolved V gene accounts for under half, and the remainder has no known explanation. D and trimming were read from the DNA, whereas the V and J calls and clone size are those reported in that table. The sample yields 95,000 to 110,000 clones; approximately 88% were counted once. Together, the top ten hold 20% to 25% of the sample.

This sample was included in a study of T cell responses to AZD1222 COVID-19 vaccine (dated by TCRdb to about 2021). Context from the whole study: AZD1222 recipients given second doses at about 4 weeks or at about 12 weeks were pooled, since spike-specific TCR depth and breadth were not found to differ between the two schedules. A total of approximately 230 trial participants underwent TCR sequencing, of whom about 210 received two doses of AZD1222 and about 26 received two doses of the MenACWY control vaccine. Enrollment into the trials was organized by age into subgroups of 18-55, 56-69 and 70-plus years, and those subgroups contained approximately 160, 26 and 62 TCR-sequenced participants, respectively.

What the work shows at the level of the full study, not this receptor alone: In the small 56-69-year group, the increase in depth fell short of significance, most likely because of low power. The whole spike protein was spanned by vaccine-associated CD4 TCRs, and dominant responses were seen in regions 160-218 and 743-854. After two AZD1222 doses, spike-specific TCR breadth and depth were significantly higher than at day 0 and than in MenACWY recipients. Reportedly, almost half of the unique spike-specific TCRs recognized epitopes lying outside the regions that are mutated in the B.1.351 and B.1.1.7 variants. Only five to seven AZD1222 recipients were SARS-CoV-2 seropositive at baseline, limiting conclusions about previously exposed vaccinees. Most participants were white British and females outnumbered males, and the authors suggested that clonal diversity may have been underestimated. Because no samples from the day 14 peak response were available, repertoires could be characterized only after the peak T cell response.

In the germline V gene (reference sequence), CDR1 corresponds to LGHDT and CDR2 to YNNKEL. There are 14 amino acids in the CDR3, from cysteine to phenylalanine inclusive. The retained sequence is limited to the CDR3, 42 bases, with the frame set at the first base. V is reduced by 7 bases and J by 6 bases, leaving a spacing of 15 bases between them. This material consisted of peripheral blood, taken on day 0 of AZD1222 vaccination. This clonotype originated in an adult in good health. The chain is made from TRBV3-1 (or the pseudogene TRBV3-2) and TRBJ1-4; too little of a D gene remains to name it. DNA sequence: TGTGCCAGCATGAATCGAGGGTTAGATGAAAAACTGTTTTTT. Its protein is CASMNRGLDEKLFF.